These 10 T cell receptor beta chains share one sample of origin, sequenced in a study of blood T cell repertoires in COVID-19. The repertoire was sequenced with immunoSEQ multiplex PCR; TCRdb's copy has only in-frame clones and lacks some. The repertoire holds about 82,000 clones, with 75% to 90% as singletons. Source material: PBMCs or T cells enriched from blood (not recorded which). These receptors were collected from a woman aged 45 to 65 with acute COVID-19.

V is TRBV15 and J is TRBJ2-2; TRBD2 is a possible D gene (6 bases). Looked up from germline, CDR1 is LNHNV and CDR2 is YYDKDF (reference sequence). The V and J ends lost 0 bases and 4 bases respectively, with 12 bases between them. The CDR3 runs to 16 residues. The CDR3 DNA is TGTGCCACCAGCAGAGAGACGAGAGCGGGCACCGGGGAGCTGTTTTTT. Translated: CATSRETRAGTGELFF.

The gene calls are TRBV24-1 and TRBJ2-1, with 7 nucleotides matching TRBD2. V shed 3 bases and J 8 bases; nucleotides not matched to a gene: 9. Germline loops: CDR1 KGHDR, CDR2 SFDVKD. The CDR3 spans 15 residues. The CDR3 DNA reads as TGTGCCACCAGTGATCCTGGACTAGTCGGCGATGAGCAGTTCTTC. This sequence encodes CATSDPGLVGDEQFF.

For the CDR3, the DNA is TGCGCCAGCAGCTTGGCAGATAACACCTACGAGCAGTACTTC. Translation: CASSLADNTYEQYF. This chain joins TRBV5-1 and TRBJ2-7; D is undetermined. CDR1 is SGHRS, CDR2 YFSETQ, per germline. Trimming shortened V by 0 bases and J by 2 bases, and 9 bases separated the two germline ends. This CDR3 has 14 residues.

The chain combines TRBV19 with TRBJ1-3, with D tentatively TRBD1 (5 bases). Germline V gene data show CDR1 as LNHDA and CDR2 as SQIVND (reference sequence). This CDR3 spans 16 amino acids. The V end lost 3 bases, the J end lost 0 bases, and 12 bases lay between the germline ends. The chain's CDR3 is CASSILGRDSGNTIYF. In DNA form, the CDR3 reads TGTGCCAGTAGTATCCTCGGCAGGGACTCTGGAAACACCATATATTTT.

This chain joins TRBV11-1 and TRBJ2-3, with 9 bases identical to TRBD2. CDR1 is SGHAT, CDR2 FQDESV, per germline (reference sequence). The CDR3 spans 15 residues. The V segment lost 1 base and the J segment 2 bases; nucleotides outside the gene matches: 1. The CDR3 bases are TGTGCCAGCAGCTTAGTAGCGGGAGTCACAGATACGCAGTATTTT. Its translation is CASSLVAGVTDTQYF.

The chain uses TRBV18 and TRBJ2-5; TRBD1 matches 7 bases. CDR1 and CDR2 (germline): KGHSH, LQKENI. The CDR3 consists of 14 residues. The V gene end was trimmed by 3 bases and the J gene end by 11 bases; junction bases not matched to a gene: 12. As DNA, the CDR3 is TGTGCCAGCTCACCCGGGACAGATAGATCGTCTCAGTACTTC. It yields the protein CASSPGTDRSSQYF.

The CDR3 reads CASSENRAGVTDTQYF. The CDR3 DNA reads TGTGCCAGCAGTGAAAATCGGGCGGGAGTTACAGATACGCAGTATTTT. The chain recombines TRBV2 with TRBJ2-3, with 7 bases aligning to TRBD2. This CDR3 spans 16 amino acids. Germline lookup yields CDR1 SNHLY and CDR2 FYNNEI. Losses at the gene ends were 2 bases for V and 3 bases for J; bases not matched to a gene: 8.

The rearrangement links TRBV6-5 to TRBJ1-3; a possible D gene is TRBD1 (5 bases). The V and J ends lost 7 bases and 7 bases respectively, with 17 bases between them. Germline V gene lookup returns CDR1 MNHEY and CDR2 SVGAGI. This CDR3 region has 14 residues. The CDR3 here is CASTLRPGWNTIYF. DNA for the CDR3: TGTGCCAGCACCTTACGTCCAGGGTGGAACACCATATATTTT.

This clone was seen once. The chain joins TRBV7-2 to TRBJ2-3; tentative D call: TRBD1 (6 bases). With 5 bases removed from V and 1 base from J, the gap between germline ends came to 13 bases. CDR1 is SGHTA, CDR2 FQGNSA, per germline. The CDR3 covers 15 residues. DNA for the CDR3: TGTGCCAGCAGCACACAGGGCGTTGGCACAGATACGCAGTATTTT. Translated, it gives CASSTQGVGTDTQYF.

The V gene is TRBV6-5, the J gene TRBJ2-1; 7 bases line up with TRBD1. The CDR3 has 15 residues. Unmatched junction bases numbered 1, after V lost 2 bases and J lost 0 bases. Germline V gene sequence: CDR1 MNHEY, CDR2 SVGAGI. This chain's CDR3 is CASSYGDSSYNEQFF. In nucleotides, the CDR3 is TGTGCCAGCAGTTACGGGGACAGCTCCTACAATGAGCAGTTCTTC.